This T cell receptor (beta chain) originates from a study of cytomegalovirus exposure and HLA in healthy donors. The study ran its PCR with 60 Vbeta and 13 Jbeta primers. Sequenced by immunoSEQ multiplex PCR; TCRdb stores in-frame clones only, minus some. The sample carries 99,000 or so clones, approximately 72% recorded once. Study-wide results and limits: Among TCR beta chains, those listed as cytomegalovirus-associated numbered over 150. In a later analysis, 17,000 or so TCR beta sequences were associated with HLA alleles at 0.05 false discovery rate. Immune exposure was documented only through CMV serostatus.

On this clone: The antigen remains unidentified.

The clonotype comes from a man between 25 and 39 years old in good health and CMV-seronegative. The specimen sequenced was PBMCs.

The CDR3 protein is CASNRDREIDTF. Here the CDR3 DNA reads TGTGCCAGCAACCGGGACAGGGAAATAGACACCTTC. V is TRBV2 and J is TRBJ1-2; 9 bases are shared with TRBD1. From germline, CDR1 is SNHLY and CDR2 FYNNEI. The J segment lost 12 bases and the V segment lost 7 bases, leaving 9 bases of the junction unmatched. The CDR3 length is 12 residues.